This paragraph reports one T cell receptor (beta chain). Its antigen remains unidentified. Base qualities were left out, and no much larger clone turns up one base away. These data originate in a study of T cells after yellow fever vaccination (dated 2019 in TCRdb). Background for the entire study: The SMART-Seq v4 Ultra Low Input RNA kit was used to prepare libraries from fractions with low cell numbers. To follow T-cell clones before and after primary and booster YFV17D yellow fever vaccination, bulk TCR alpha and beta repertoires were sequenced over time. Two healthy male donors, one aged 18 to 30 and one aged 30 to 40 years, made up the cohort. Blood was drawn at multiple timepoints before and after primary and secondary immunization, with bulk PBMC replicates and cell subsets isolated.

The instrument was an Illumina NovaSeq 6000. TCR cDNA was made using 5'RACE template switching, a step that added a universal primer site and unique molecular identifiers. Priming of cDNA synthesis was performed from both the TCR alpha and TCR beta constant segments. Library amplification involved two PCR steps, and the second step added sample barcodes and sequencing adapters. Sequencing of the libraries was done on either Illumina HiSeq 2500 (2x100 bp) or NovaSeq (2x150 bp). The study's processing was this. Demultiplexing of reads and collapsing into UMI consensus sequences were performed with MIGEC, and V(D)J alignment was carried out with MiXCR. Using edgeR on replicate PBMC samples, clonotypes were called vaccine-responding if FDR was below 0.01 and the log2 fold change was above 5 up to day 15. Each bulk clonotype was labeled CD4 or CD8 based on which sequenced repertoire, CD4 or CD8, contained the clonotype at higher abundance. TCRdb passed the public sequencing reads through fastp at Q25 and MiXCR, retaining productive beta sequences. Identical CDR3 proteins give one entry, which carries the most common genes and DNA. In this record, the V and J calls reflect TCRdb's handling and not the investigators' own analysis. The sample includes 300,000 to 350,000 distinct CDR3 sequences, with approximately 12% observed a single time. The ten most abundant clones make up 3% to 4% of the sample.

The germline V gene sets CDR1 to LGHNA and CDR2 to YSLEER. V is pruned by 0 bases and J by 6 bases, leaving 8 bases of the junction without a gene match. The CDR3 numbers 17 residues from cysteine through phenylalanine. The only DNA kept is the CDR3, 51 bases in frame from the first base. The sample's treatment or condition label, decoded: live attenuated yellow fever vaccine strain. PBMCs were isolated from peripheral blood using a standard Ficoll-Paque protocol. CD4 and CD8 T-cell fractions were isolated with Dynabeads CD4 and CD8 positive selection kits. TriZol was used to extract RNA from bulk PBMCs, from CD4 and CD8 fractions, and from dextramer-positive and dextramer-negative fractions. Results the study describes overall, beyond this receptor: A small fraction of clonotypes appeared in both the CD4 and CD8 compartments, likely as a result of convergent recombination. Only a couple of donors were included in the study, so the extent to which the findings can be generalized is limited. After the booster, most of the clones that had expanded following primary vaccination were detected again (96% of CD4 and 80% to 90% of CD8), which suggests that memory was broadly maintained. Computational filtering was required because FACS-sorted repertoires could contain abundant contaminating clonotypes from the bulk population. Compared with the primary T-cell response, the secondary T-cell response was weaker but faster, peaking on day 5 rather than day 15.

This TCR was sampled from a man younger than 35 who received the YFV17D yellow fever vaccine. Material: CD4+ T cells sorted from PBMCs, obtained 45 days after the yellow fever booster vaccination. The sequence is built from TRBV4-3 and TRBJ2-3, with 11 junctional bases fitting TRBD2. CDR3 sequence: CASSQDFGTSGEDTQYF. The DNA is TGCGCCAGCAGCCAAGATTTCGGGACTAGCGGTGAGGATACGCAGTATTTT.